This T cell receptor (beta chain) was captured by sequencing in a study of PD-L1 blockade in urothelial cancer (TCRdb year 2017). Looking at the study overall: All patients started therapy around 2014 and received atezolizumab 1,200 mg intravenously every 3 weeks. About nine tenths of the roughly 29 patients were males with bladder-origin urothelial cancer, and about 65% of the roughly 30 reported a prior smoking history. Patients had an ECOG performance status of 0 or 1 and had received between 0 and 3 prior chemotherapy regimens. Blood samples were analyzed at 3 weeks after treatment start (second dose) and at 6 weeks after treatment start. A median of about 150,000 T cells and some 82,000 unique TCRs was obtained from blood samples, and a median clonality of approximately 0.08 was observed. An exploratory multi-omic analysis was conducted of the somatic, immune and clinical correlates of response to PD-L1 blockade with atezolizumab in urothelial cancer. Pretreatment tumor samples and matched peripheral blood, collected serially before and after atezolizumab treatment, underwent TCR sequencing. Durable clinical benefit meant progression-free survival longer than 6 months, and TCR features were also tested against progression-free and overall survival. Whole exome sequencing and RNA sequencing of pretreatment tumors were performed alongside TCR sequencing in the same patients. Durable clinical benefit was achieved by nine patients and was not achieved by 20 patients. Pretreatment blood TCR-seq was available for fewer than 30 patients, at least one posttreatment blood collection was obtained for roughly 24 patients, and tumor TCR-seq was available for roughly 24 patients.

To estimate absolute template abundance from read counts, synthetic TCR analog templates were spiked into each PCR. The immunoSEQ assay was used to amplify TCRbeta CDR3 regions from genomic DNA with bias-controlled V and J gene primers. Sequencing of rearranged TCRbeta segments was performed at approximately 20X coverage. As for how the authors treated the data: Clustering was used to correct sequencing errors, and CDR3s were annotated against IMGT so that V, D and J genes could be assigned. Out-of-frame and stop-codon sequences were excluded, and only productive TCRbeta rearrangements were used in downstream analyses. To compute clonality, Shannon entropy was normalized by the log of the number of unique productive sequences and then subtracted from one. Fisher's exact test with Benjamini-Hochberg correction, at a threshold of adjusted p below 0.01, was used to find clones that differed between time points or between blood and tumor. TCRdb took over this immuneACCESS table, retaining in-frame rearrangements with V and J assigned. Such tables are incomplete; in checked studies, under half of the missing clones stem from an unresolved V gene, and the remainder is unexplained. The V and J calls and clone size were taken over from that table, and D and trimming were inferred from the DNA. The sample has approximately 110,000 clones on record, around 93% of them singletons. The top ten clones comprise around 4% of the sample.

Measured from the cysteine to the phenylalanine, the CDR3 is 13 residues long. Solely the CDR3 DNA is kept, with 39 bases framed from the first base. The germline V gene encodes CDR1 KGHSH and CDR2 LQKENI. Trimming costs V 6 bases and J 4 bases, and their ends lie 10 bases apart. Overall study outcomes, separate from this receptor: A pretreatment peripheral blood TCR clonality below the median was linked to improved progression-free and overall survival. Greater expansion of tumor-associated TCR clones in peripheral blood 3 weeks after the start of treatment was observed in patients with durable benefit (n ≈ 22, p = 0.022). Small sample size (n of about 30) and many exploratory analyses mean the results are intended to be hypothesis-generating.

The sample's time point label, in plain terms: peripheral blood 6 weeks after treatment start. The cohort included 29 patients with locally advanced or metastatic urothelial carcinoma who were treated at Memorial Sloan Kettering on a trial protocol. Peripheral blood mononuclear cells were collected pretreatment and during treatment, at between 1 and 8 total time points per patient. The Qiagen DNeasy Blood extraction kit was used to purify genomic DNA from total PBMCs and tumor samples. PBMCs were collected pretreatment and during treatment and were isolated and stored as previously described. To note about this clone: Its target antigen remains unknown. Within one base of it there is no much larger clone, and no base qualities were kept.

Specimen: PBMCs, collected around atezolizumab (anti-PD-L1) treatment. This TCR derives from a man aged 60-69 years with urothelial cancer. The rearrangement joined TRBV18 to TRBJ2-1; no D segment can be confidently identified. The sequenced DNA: TGTGCCAGCTCTATCCCAGGTTACAATGAGCAGTTCTTC. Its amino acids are CASSIPGYNEQFF.